This T cell receptor (beta chain) stems from a study of control samples from healthy donors and cancer patients. Profiling relied on immunoSEQ multiplex PCR, and the TCRdb table lists in-frame clones only, not all of them. The table lists around 63,000 clones, approximately 87% of them singletons. CDR3 length equals 14 residues. Looked up from germline, CDR1 is SNHLY and CDR2 is FYNNEI. The junction had 1 base not matched to a gene; V was cut back by 3 bases and J by 1 base. The V call is TRBV2, the J call TRBJ2-3; TRBD1 agrees at 7 bases. Sequenced sample: PBMCs. The clonotype was recovered from a woman aged 50 to 60 with head and neck cancer. DNA of the CDR3: TGTGCCAGCAGTGATACAGGGGGCACAGATACGCAGTATTTT. This translates into CASSDTGGTDTQYF.